These T cell receptor beta chains were read from a single sample in a study of blood T cell repertoires in COVID-19. Repertoires were generated with immunoSEQ multiplex PCR, while TCRdb's copy carries only in-frame clones and drops some. The sample carries hundreds of thousands of clones, around 92% recorded once. The material sequenced was peripheral blood. The receptors stem from a woman in her 30s with COVID-19, enrolled during active disease. Both conserved end residues are part of each CDR3. D genes are given only for firm matches. Expanded clones are given a class, and other clones once, few, many or no size at all.

clone size	V gene	D gene	J gene	CDR3 DNA	CDR3 protein
NA	TRBV9	TRBD2	TRBJ2-1	TGTGCCAGCAGCGTAGGGCGACTAGCGGGCTACAATGAGCAGTTCTTC	CASSVGRLAGYNEQFF
NA	TRBV21-1	NA	TRBJ2-7	TGTGCCAGCAGCAAAGGGGACCAGGGGTTGAGCTACGAGCAGTACTTC	CASSKGDQGLSYEQYF
NA	TRBV4-3	TRBD2	TRBJ2-2	TGCGCCAGCAGCCAAGACGCGGGACTAGCGGGGGGGGAGCTGTTTTTT	CASSQDAGLAGGELFF
NA	TRBV2	NA	TRBJ2-3	TGTGCCAGCAGTGAATTTTCGGGGGTCCCCACAGATACGCAGTATTTT	CASSEFSGVPTDTQYF
NA	TRBV9	NA	TRBJ2-1	TGTGCCAGCAGCGTAGACATAGCGGCCCCGAATGAGCAGTTCTTC	CASSVDIAAPNEQFF
NA	TRBV12-3/TRBV12-4	NA	TRBJ1-6	TGTGCCAGCAGTTCAGGGTCACCCCTCCACTTT	CASSSGSPLHF
NA	TRBV5-4	TRBD1	TRBJ2-3	TGTGCCAGCAGCCTCCAGGGGGTGTCAGATACGCAGTATTTT	CASSLQGVSDTQYF
NA	TRBV29-1	NA	TRBJ1-1	TGCAGCGTTGGCGGCGGGAGCACTGAAGCTTTCTTT	CSVGGGSTEAFF
NA	TRBV7-8	NA	TRBJ2-3	TGTGCCAGCAGCTTGGCCCGGGGGGATACGCAGTATTTT	CASSLARGDTQYF
once	TRBV28	TRBD1	TRBJ2-2	TGTGCCAGCAGTTTATTCAGGGGGCTAGGCGGGGAGCTGTTTTTT	CASSLFRGLGGELFF
NA	TRBV11-2	TRBD2	TRBJ2-1	TGTGCCAGCAGACCGCCGGGACTAGCTAGGAATGAGCAGTTCTTC	CASRPPGLARNEQFF
few	TRBV19	TRBD1	TRBJ1-5	TGTGCCAGTAGTCCATCCGGGACAGGGTACGTGGAACAGCCCCAGCATTTT	CASSPSGTGYVEQPQHF
once	TRBV28	NA	TRBJ1-2	TGTGCCAGCAGTCCGCCTACAGGGAACTATGGCTACACCTTC	CASSPPTGNYGYTF
once	TRBV19	NA	TRBJ2-3	TGTGCCAGTAGTATAACAGTGGACACAGATACGCAGTATTTT	CASSITVDTDTQYF
once	TRBV7-2	TRBD2	TRBJ2-3	TGTGCCAGCAGCCTTAGACTAGCGGGAGATGGCACAGATACGCAGTATTTT	CASSLRLAGDGTDTQYF
NA	TRBV6-5	TRBD1	TRBJ1-5	TGTGCCAGCAGCGAGGGGGCGAGGGATCAGCCCCAGCATTTT	CASSEGARDQPQHF
once	TRBV29-1	NA	TRBJ1-4	TGCAGCGTTGAAGGGGAGAGAGGGGGAATTGAAAAACTGTTTTTT	CSVEGERGGIEKLFF
NA	TRBV11-3	NA	TRBJ2-1	TGTGCCAGCAGCTTAGATAATCCGGACTATATGAGGCAGTTCTTC	CASSLDNPDYMRQFF
NA	TRBV7-9	NA	TRBJ1-2	TGTGCCAGCAGCTTAGGCCGGACAGAAAACTATGGCTACACCTTC	CASSLGRTENYGYTF
NA	TRBV7-2	TRBD2	TRBJ2-2	TGTGCCAGCAGCTTAGACGTCCTTAGCGGGGGAATGACCGGGGAGCTGTTTTTT	CASSLDVLSGGMTGELFF
NA	TRBV6-2/TRBV6-3	NA	TRBJ2-3	TGTGCCAGCAGTTACTCAAGCGGATATACAGATACGCAGTATTTT	CASSYSSGYTDTQYF
once	TRBV19	TRBD1	TRBJ2-1	TGTGCCAGTAGCCCAGGACAGGGCCCCTACAATGAGCAGTTCTTC	CASSPGQGPYNEQFF
few	TRBV6-2/TRBV6-3	NA	TRBJ2-7	TGTGCCAGCAGTGGCAGCTCCTACGAGCAGTACTTC	CASSGSSYEQYF
NA	TRBV11-2	TRBD1	TRBJ2-5	TGTGCCAGCAGCTCCGACAGGGTACCCAGTATGGCCCAGTACTTC	CASSSDRVPSMAQYF
NA	TRBV4-1	TRBD1	TRBJ1-5	TGCGCCAGCAGGGGACAGGGGAATCAGCCCCAGCATTTT	CASRGQGNQPQHF
NA	TRBV7-9	TRBD1	TRBJ2-2	TGTGCCAGCAGCTTAAGGACAGGGAAGGACACCGGGGAGCTGTTTTTT	CASSLRTGKDTGELFF
NA	TRBV12-3/TRBV12-4	NA	TRBJ1-1	TGTGCCAGCAGTTTAGCGGAGACTGATGAAGCTTTCTTT	CASSLAETDEAFF
few	TRBV11-3	TRBD1	TRBJ2-1	TGTGCCAGCAGCTTCGACAGGGATCTGGAGCAGTTCTTC	CASSFDRDLEQFF
NA	TRBV7-9	NA	TRBJ1-6	TGTGCCTCGGCGGGACGGGGTTCACCCCTCCACTTT	CASAGRGSPLHF
NA	TRBV10-1	NA	TRBJ1-1	TGCGCCAGCAGTGAGGGACTTATGACTGAAGCTTTCTTT	CASSEGLMTEAFF
NA	TRBV29-1	TRBD2	TRBJ2-1	TGCAGCGTCCAAAAGCGGGGGGACACCTACAATGAGCAGTTCTTC	CSVQKRGDTYNEQFF
NA	TRBV10-1	NA	TRBJ2-2	TGCGCCAGTCGCCCAGGAGGGGCCGGGGAGCTGTTTTTT	CASRPGGAGELFF
NA	TRBV7-2	NA	TRBJ2-7	TGTGCCAGCAGCGCCGACAGACTCTACGAGCAGTACTTC	CASSADRLYEQYF
NA	TRBV19	TRBD2	TRBJ2-3	TGTGCCAGCGGGTTGCGGCGGGAGGTCGCAGATACGCAGTATTTT	CASGLRREVADTQYF
few	TRBV21-1	NA	TRBJ1-1	TGTGCCACCCTAACAGGTGGCACCGACACTGAAGCTTTCTTT	CATLTGGTDTEAFF
NA	TRBV9	TRBD1	TRBJ1-1	TGTGCCAGCAGCGCCCGCCGTACAGGGGGCACTGAAGCTTTCTTT	CASSARRTGGTEAFF
NA	TRBV6-5	TRBD2	TRBJ2-5	TGTGCCAGCAGTTACTCGGGGACTAGCCAAGAGACCCAGTACTTC	CASSYSGTSQETQYF
NA	TRBV19	TRBD1	TRBJ1-1	TGTGCCAGTAGTTACGGACAGGGAGGCACTGAAGCTTTCTTT	CASSYGQGGTEAFF
NA	TRBV7-9	TRBD1	TRBJ1-1	TGTGCCAGCAGCTCGACAGGGCTGCTCACTGAAGCTTTCTTT	CASSSTGLLTEAFF
NA	TRBV6-5	NA	TRBJ2-7	TGTGCCAGCAGCCCGCTGAGAAGCTCCTACGAGCAGTACTTC	CASSPLRSSYEQYF
once	TRBV6-4	NA	TRBJ2-2	TGTGCCAGCAGTGGAGGGTACACCGGGGAGCTGTTTTTT	CASSGGYTGELFF
once	TRBV28	TRBD1	TRBJ1-2	TGTGCCAGCAGTCAGACAGGGGGCAAAGGCTACACCTTC	CASSQTGGKGYTF
NA	TRBV6-5	NA	TRBJ2-7	TGTGCCAGCTCGGAGATTAACGCCTACGAGCAGTACTTC	CASSEINAYEQYF
NA	TRBV11-2	NA	TRBJ2-3	TGTGCCAGCAGTTCCCTCGTAGAAACTAGCACAGATACGCAGTATTTT	CASSSLVETSTDTQYF
NA	TRBV18	TRBD2	TRBJ2-3	TGTGCCAGCTCAGATACTAGCGGGAGCGATACGCAGTATTTT	CASSDTSGSDTQYF
NA	TRBV27	NA	TRBJ1-2	TGTGCCAGCAGTTTAAGACAGTGGGATAACTATGGCTACACCTTC	CASSLRQWDNYGYTF